Listed below are T cell receptor beta chains from one sample, sequenced in a study of control samples from healthy donors and cancer patients. The table came from immunoSEQ multiplex PCR; TCRdb's copy has only in-frame clones and leaves some out. The sample lists 25,000 to 30,000 clones, about 82% occurring once. The sample consisted of PBMCs. Receptor source: a woman aged 55 to 70 with head and neck cancer. Both conserved end residues are part of each CDR3. Fields, in order: CDR3 protein, CDR3 DNA, CDR3 length, V gene, D gene, clone size, J gene. D genes are given only for firm matches. The listing skips clone size in some rows; elsewhere it reads once, few, many or a size class.

CASSELAGSVYGYTF | TGTGCCAGCAGTGAACTTGCAGGAAGCGTTTATGGCTACACCTTC | 15 | TRBV2 | - | - | TRBJ1-2
CASSSEGGQYF | TGTGCCAGCAGCTCGGAGGGCGGGCAGTACTTC | 11 | TRBV11-2 | - | - | TRBJ2-7
CASSPWGFGSTGGGYTF | TGTGCCAGCAGTCCGTGGGGTTTCGGTTCGACAGGGGGCGGCTACACCTTC | 17 | TRBV2 | TRBD1 | - | TRBJ1-2
CASEPRAGTETGELFF | TGTGCCAGCGAGCCAAGGGCCGGGACCGAGACCGGGGAGCTGTTTTTT | 16 | TRBV5-6 | - | - | TRBJ2-2
CASSDFYEQYF | TGTGCCAGCAGTGACTTCTACGAGCAGTACTTC | 11 | TRBV6-4 | - | few | TRBJ2-7
CASSPGPASTDTQYF | TGCGCCAGCAGCCCCGGGCCAGCTAGCACAGATACGCAGTATTTT | 15 | TRBV5-1 | - | - | TRBJ2-3
CASSPLPGVEQFF | TGTGCCAGCAGCCCCTTACCGGGAGTTGAGCAGTTCTTC | 13 | TRBV7-3 | - | medium-sized | TRBJ2-1
CASSVSPGNEQFF | TGCGCCAGCAGTGTCTCCCCGGGGAATGAGCAGTTCTTC | 13 | TRBV10-2 | - | - | TRBJ2-1
CASSVGGSHGYTF | TGTGCCAGCAGCGTAGGAGGGAGTCATGGCTACACCTTC | 13 | TRBV9 | - | - | TRBJ1-2
CASSAGAFGEKLFF | TGTGCCAGCAGCGCAGGGGCCTTTGGTGAAAAACTGTTTTTT | 14 | TRBV11-3 | - | - | TRBJ1-4
CASSPGGTRVSEQYF | TGTGCCAGCAGCCCCGGTGGGACAAGGGTATCCGAGCAGTACTTC | 15 | TRBV5-6 | - | - | TRBJ2-7
CASTSFRTTEAFF | TGTGCCAGCACCAGTTTCCGGACCACTGAAGCTTTCTTT | 13 | TRBV5-4 | - | - | TRBJ1-1
CASSAESVGPQHF | TGTGCCAGCAGCGCAGAGTCTGTCGGGCCCCAGCATTTT | 13 | TRBV6-5 | - | - | TRBJ1-5
CSVAEREVSNEQFF | TGCAGCGTTGCCGAGCGGGAGGTTTCAAATGAGCAGTTCTTC | 14 | TRBV29-1 | TRBD2 | once | TRBJ2-1
CASSEPGEGQFF | TGCGCCAGCAGTGAGCCCGGAGAGGGGCAGTTCTTC | 12 | TRBV10-2 | - | - | TRBJ2-1
CASRGTSVDTQYF | TGTGCCAGCAGGGGGACTAGCGTAGATACGCAGTATTTT | 13 | TRBV6-6 | TRBD2 | - | TRBJ2-3
CASSQSQGLVETQYF | TGTGCCAGCAGCCAGTCACAGGGGCTCGTGGAGACCCAGTACTTC | 15 | TRBV3-1/TRBV3-2 | TRBD1 | - | TRBJ2-5
CACRPHGYTF | TGTGCCTGTAGACCCCATGGCTACACCTTC | 10 | TRBV6-5 | - | - | TRBJ1-2
CASSGTWAYGYTF | TGTGCCAGTAGTGGGACATGGGCCTATGGCTACACCTTC | 13 | TRBV19 | - | few | TRBJ1-2
CASSFDGSGRYQETQYF | TGTGCCAGCAGCTTCGATGGTAGCGGGAGATACCAAGAGACCCAGTACTTC | 17 | TRBV7-2 | TRBD2 | - | TRBJ2-5
CASSLDTVNTEAFF | TGTGCCAGCAGCTTAGACACGGTGAACACTGAAGCTTTCTTT | 14 | TRBV7-9 | - | - | TRBJ1-1
CASSVGIRGADEQFF | TGTGCCAGCAGCGTAGGCATCAGGGGGGCGGATGAGCAGTTCTTC | 15 | TRBV9 | - | - | TRBJ2-1
CASSLRGGPRYDEQFF | TGCGCCAGCAGCTTGCGAGGGGGCCCCAGGTACGATGAGCAGTTCTTC | 16 | TRBV5-1 | TRBD1 | - | TRBJ2-1
CASSFPMRGASTDTQYF | TGTGCCAGCAGCTTCCCTATGCGGGGGGCATCAACAGATACGCAGTATTTT | 17 | TRBV11-2 | TRBD2 | - | TRBJ2-3
CACPGLAGGSTGELFF | TGTGCTTGTCCGGGACTAGCGGGTGGGAGTACCGGGGAGCTGTTTTTT | 16 | TRBV30 | TRBD2 | - | TRBJ2-2
CASTRQAGETQYF | TGTGCCAGCACTCGACAGGCCGGGGAGACCCAGTACTTC | 13 | TRBV2 | - | - | TRBJ2-5
CASSLAPQGLRYEQYF | TGCGCCAGCAGCTTGGCTCCCCAGGGTCTCCGCTACGAGCAGTACTTC | 16 | TRBV5-1 | - | - | TRBJ2-7
CASGAGATNEKLFF | TGCGCAAGCGGGGCGGGGGCAACTAATGAAAAACTGTTTTTT | 14 | TRBV5-1 | - | few | TRBJ1-4
CASSAARTGVNYGYTF | TGTGCCAGCAGCGCGGCACGGACAGGGGTCAACTATGGCTACACCTTC | 16 | TRBV9 | TRBD1 | - | TRBJ1-2
CASKSWSDTQYF | TGTGCCAGTAAGAGTTGGTCCGATACGCAGTATTTT | 12 | TRBV19 | - | - | TRBJ2-3
CASSLVGGANSYEQYF | TGCGCCAGCAGCTTGGTGGGGGGCGCAAACTCCTACGAGCAGTACTTC | 16 | TRBV5-1 | - | - | TRBJ2-7
CASRGRETQYF | TGTGCCTCCAGGGGGCGGGAGACCCAGTACTTC | 11 | TRBV6-5 | TRBD1 | - | TRBJ2-5
CASSEESNQPQHF | TGTGCCAGCTCTGAAGAAAGCAATCAGCCCCAGCATTTT | 13 | TRBV18 | - | - | TRBJ1-5
CASSKTSGGEYNEQFF | TGTGCCAGCAGCAAAACTAGCGGGGGGGAATACAATGAGCAGTTCTTC | 16 | TRBV21-1 | - | - | TRBJ2-1
CASGSSGNTIYF | TGTGCCAGTGGGAGCTCTGGAAACACCATATATTTT | 12 | TRBV19 | - | - | TRBJ1-3
CASSASSGGAGRGTQYF | TGTGCTAGCAGCGCTTCCTCCGGTGGGGCGGGGCGCGGGACCCAGTACTTC | 17 | TRBV7-7 | - | - | TRBJ2-5
CASSQGTGDIYEQYF | TGCGCCAGCAGCCAGGGGACAGGGGATATCTACGAGCAGTACTTC | 15 | TRBV4-1 | TRBD1 | - | TRBJ2-7
CSVGLNTEAFF | TGCAGCGTGGGTCTGAACACTGAAGCTTTCTTT | 11 | TRBV20-1 | - | - | TRBJ1-1
CASSQGTSSPTDTQYF | TGTGCCAGCAGCCAAGGGACTAGCAGTCCCACAGATACGCAGTATTTT | 16 | TRBV3-1/TRBV3-2 | TRBD2 | - | TRBJ2-3
CASSLNPLPQETQYF | TGTGCCAGCAGCTTAAACCCCCTACCCCAAGAGACCCAGTACTTC | 15 | TRBV11-2 | - | - | TRBJ2-5
CASSLSSLAGYTF | TGTGCCAGCAGCTTAAGCAGTCTGGCTGGCTACACCTTC | 13 | TRBV7-6 | - | - | TRBJ1-2
CASSVEADATYNEQFF | TGTGCCAGCAGCGTAGAGGCGGACGCTACCTACAATGAGCAGTTCTTC | 16 | TRBV9 | - | - | TRBJ2-1
CASSPSVGIAGAHVQYF | TGTGCCAGCTCACCGTCCGTAGGAATAGCGGGAGCTCACGTTCAGTACTTC | 17 | TRBV18 | TRBD2 | - | TRBJ2-4